The 30 T cell receptor beta chains presented below share a single source sample, sequenced in a study of cytotoxic CD8 clonotypes in ibrutinib-treated CLL. Here immunoSEQ multiplex PCR was the method, and the copy in TCRdb shows in-frame clones only, minus some. The table lists 30,000 to 40,000 clones, almost 70% of them singletons. This specimen was PBMCs, taken before ibrutinib treatment. Source of these receptors: a human donor with chronic lymphocytic leukemia.

This chain joins TRBV5-1 and TRBJ2-5, with D possibly matching TRBD2 (6 bases). The CDR3 has 15 amino acids. Germline V gene lookup returns CDR1 SGHRS and CDR2 YFSETQ. Trimming removed 2 bases at V and 4 bases at J, with 15 bases between. The CDR3 region is CASSFGGAGRETQYF. CDR3 bases: TGCGCCAGCAGCTTCGGAGGGGCCGGCAGAGAGACCCAGTACTTC. The full variable domain, completed using reference TRBV5-1 and TRBJ2-5, is KAGVTQTPRYLIKTRGQQVTLSCSPISGHRSVSWYQQTPGQGLQFLFEYFSETQRNKGNFPGRFSGRQFSNSRSEMNVSTLELGDSALYLCASSFGGAGRETQYFGPGTRLLVL.

The genes are TRBV5-5 and TRBJ1-1; D is unresolved. Germline V gene sequence: CDR1 SGHKS, CDR2 YYEKEE (reference sequence). The V gene lost 7 bases and the J gene lost 1 base, with 17 bases spanning the gap. The CDR3 has 15 residues. CDR3 sequence reads: CASVIGVRTNTEAFF. CDR3 sequence (DNA): TGTGCCAGCGTAATCGGGGTCAGGACGAACACTGAAGCTTTCTTT.

The CDR3: CASSITRAAVYEQYF. CDR3 sequence (DNA): TGTGCCAGTAGTATCACCCGGGCAGCAGTCTACGAGCAGTACTTC. The rearrangement links TRBV19 to TRBJ2-7; D call uncertain. Germline CDR1 LNHDA, CDR2 SQIVND (reference sequence). Trimming took off 3 bases at V and 3 bases at J, with 15 bases between the two ends. The CDR3 totals 15 residues.

This clone appeared once. The rearrangement links TRBV5-1 to TRBJ1-2, with a weak D call TRBD1 (5 bases). The CDR3 contains 14 residues. Trimming cost V 6 bases and J 2 bases, with 14 bases left between them. CDR1 and CDR2 from the germline V gene are SGHRS and YFSETQ. Here the CDR3 reads CASNIGGSNYGYTF. The CDR3 coding sequence is TGCGCCAGCAATATCGGGGGATCGAACTATGGCTACACCTTC.

V gene TRBV5-1 combines with J gene TRBJ2-7; TRBD2 matches at 11 bases. The CDR3 runs to 13 residues. Trimming took 5 bases from V and 2 from J; bases not matched to a gene: 0. Germline V CDR1 and CDR2: SGHRS, YFSETQ. The CDR3: CASRTSGAYEQYF. CDR3 nucleotide sequence: TGCGCCAGCAGGACTAGCGGGGCCTACGAGCAGTACTTC.

The chain uses TRBV10-2 and TRBJ2-1; TRBD2 matches at 8 bases. With 6 bases clipped from V and 0 bases from J, the junction kept 10 bases outside the gene matches. Germline CDR1 WSHSY, CDR2 SAAADI. The CDR3 consists of 17 residues. The CDR3 loop is CASRSRGSGISYNEQFF. For the CDR3, the DNA is TGCGCCAGCAGATCACGAGGTAGCGGGATCTCCTACAATGAGCAGTTCTTC.

This clone turned up a few times. The chain joins TRBV13 to TRBJ1-5, with D unresolved. V lost 0 bases, J lost 1 base, and 4 bases lay in between. Germline CDR1 and CDR2: PRHDT and FYEKMQ (reference sequence). CDR3 size: 14 residues. DNA of the CDR3: TGTGCCAGCAGCTTAGGAGGGAGCAATCAGCCCCAGCATTTT. Translation: CASSLGGSNQPQHF. The whole variable domain, filled in from reference TRBV13 and TRBJ1-5, reads AAGVIQSPRHLIKEKRETATLKCYPIPRHDTVYWYQQGPGQDPQFLISFYEKMQSDKGSIPDRFSAQQFSDYHSELNMSSLELGDSALYFCASSLGGSNQPQHFGDGTRLSIL.

This rearrangement joins TRBV11-2 to TRBJ2-5; 14 bases match TRBD2. CDR1 and CDR2 from the germline V gene are SGHAT and FQNNGV. The CDR3 extends over 16 amino acids. Trimming at V came to 1 base and at J to 6 bases, leaving 4 bases not matched to a gene. CDR3 sequence reads: CASSLGTSGGLKTQYF. CDR3 coding DNA: TGTGCCAGCAGCTTAGGGACTAGCGGGGGGTTAAAGACCCAGTACTTC.

This rearrangement joins TRBV7-8 to TRBJ1-6; tentatively, D is TRBD1 (6 bases). The germline V and J ends were trimmed by 0 bases and 15 bases, with 15 bases remaining between them. The V gene's germline CDR1 is SGHVS and CDR2 FQNEAQ. This CDR3 contains 14 residues. The CDR3: CASSLAPTGSVLHF. CDR3 coding DNA: TGTGCCAGCAGCTTAGCCCCTACAGGGTCGGTCCTCCACTTT.

This chain uses TRBV27 with TRBJ2-7, with D uncertain. Germline loops: CDR1 MNHEY, CDR2 SMNVEV (reference sequence). The ends were cut back, 5 bases at V and 7 bases at J, with 15 bases in the middle. The CDR3 sequence is 13 residues long. The CDR3 sequence is CASSPRSDREQYF. The CDR3 coding sequence is TGTGCCAGCAGTCCGCGCTCGGATCGAGAGCAGTACTTC.

The J gene is TRBJ2-7, the V gene TRBV7-2, with TRBD2 as a possible D gene (5 bases). Germline V gene sequence: CDR1 SGHTA, CDR2 FQGNSA. V gave up 4 bases and J gave up 1 base, with 11 bases separating them. This CDR3 is built from 14 residues. In nucleotides, the CDR3 is TGTGCCAGCAGCTCTTCAGCGGAGTCCTACGAGCAGTACTTC. Its translation is CASSSSAESYEQYF.

The chain joins TRBV4-3 to TRBJ1-2, with 8 bases that match TRBD1. This CDR3 has 17 amino acids. Germline CDR1 LGHNA, CDR2 YSLEER. V shed 0 bases, J shed 8 bases, and the junction held 14 bases outside the gene matches. CDR3 coding DNA: TGCGCCAGCAGCCAAGAAGCCCGACAGGGGAGTACTATGGGCTACACCTTC. This translates into CASSQEARQGSTMGYTF.

This chain joins TRBV30 and TRBJ2-1, with TRBD2 matching over 9 bases. The ends lost 5 bases at V and 1 base at J; junction bases unmatched: 3. The germline V gene has CDR1 GTSNPN and CDR2 SVGIG (reference sequence). This CDR3 is built from 14 residues. The CDR3: CAWSAGGSYNEQFF. CDR3 sequence (DNA): TGTGCCTGGTCAGCGGGAGGTTCCTACAATGAGCAGTTCTTC.

The table lists this clone with a few counts. The rearrangement uses TRBV21-1 and TRBJ2-7; the listed D gene, TRBD2, was not tested against the DNA. TRBV21-1 is reported as a pseudogene. The CDR3 loop spans 16 amino acids. The CDR3 spells CASSQNGGLLPYEQYF. The CDR3, as DNA: TGTGCCAGCAGCCAAAACGGGGGGCTCCTTCCTTACGAGCAGTACTTC.

This sequence joins TRBV15 and TRBJ1-6; no clear D gene. With 0 bases removed from V and 5 bases from J, the gap between germline ends came to 11 bases. The CDR3 length is 16 residues. Germline V gene lookup returns CDR1 LNHNV and CDR2 YYDKDF (reference sequence). CDR3 nucleotides: TGTGCCACCAGCAGAGATAGAACAGAAAATAATTCACCCCTCCACTTT. It translates to CATSRDRTENNSPLHF. Together with reference TRBV15 and TRBJ1-6, the CDR3 gives the full variable domain: DAMVIQNPRYQVTQFGKPVTLSCSQTLNHNVMYWYQQKSSQAPKLLFHYYDKDFNNEADTPDNFQSRRPNTSFCFLDIRSPGLGDTAMYLCATSRDRTENNSPLHFGNGTRLTVT.

The chain uses TRBV6-1 and TRBJ2-2; D could derive from TRBD1 or TRBD2 (5 bases each). The V end lost 6 bases, the J end lost 1 base, and 9 bases lay between the germline ends. The germline V gene encodes CDR1 MNHNS and CDR2 SASEGT. The CDR3 contains 14 residues. In DNA form, the CDR3 reads TGTGCCAGCAGGAGGGACGAGAACACCGGGGAGCTGTTTTTT. Translating it yields CASRRDENTGELFF.

This chain uses TRBV28 with TRBJ1-5; D not certain. The ends were cut back, 6 bases at V and 9 bases at J, with 9 bases in the middle. CDR3 length: 11 residues. CDR1 is MDHEN and CDR2 is SYDVKM in the germline V gene. CDR3 sequence reads: CASSLGWPQHF. The DNA of the CDR3 is TGTGCCAGCAGCCTCGGTTGGCCCCAGCATTTT.

The V call is TRBV5-1, the J call TRBJ2-3; a possible D gene is TRBD1 (5 bases). Between the trimmed V and J ends, which lost 1 base and 2 bases, there was a span of 11 bases. Germline CDR1 reads SGHRS; CDR2 reads YFSETQ. The CDR3 covers 15 residues. As DNA, the CDR3 is TGCGCCAGCAGCTTGTACAGGACCTACACAGATACGCAGTATTTT. It encodes CASSLYRTYTDTQYF.

This chain joins TRBV10-3 and TRBJ2-7; 12 nucleotides agree with TRBD1. The CDR3 runs 15 residues. Germline V gene lookup returns CDR1 ENHRY and CDR2 SYGVKD. V dropped 5 bases and J dropped 6; count of bases not matched to a gene: 8. The CDR3 protein is CAISQPGQGASEQYF. CDR3 in DNA: TGTGCCATCAGTCAACCGGGACAGGGGGCATCCGAGCAGTACTTC.

The rearrangement joins TRBV27 to TRBJ2-2; the match to TRBD2 covers 9 bases. Germline V gives CDR1 MNHEY, CDR2 SMNVEV (reference sequence). This CDR3 comprises 16 residues. V lost 3 bases, J lost 7 bases, and 9 bases stayed unmatched. CDR3: CASSFLWREGLGELFF. In DNA form, the CDR3 reads TGTGCCAGCAGTTTCCTTTGGCGGGAGGGCCTCGGGGAGCTGTTTTTT.

The V and J genes are TRBV7-8 and TRBJ1-1, with a possible D match to TRBD1 (6 bases). The CDR3 consists of 16 residues. Trimming left V 2 bases short and J 0 bases short, with 13 bases between. Germline CDR1 reads SGHVS; CDR2 reads FQNEAQ. The CDR3 sequence is CASSLIRGSMNTEAFF. In nucleotides, the CDR3 is TGTGCCAGCAGCTTAATCAGGGGCAGTATGAACACTGAAGCTTTCTTT.

This chain joins TRBV28 and TRBJ1-1; D not resolved. Deletions cut 6 bases from V and 6 bases from J, with 11 bases between. The CDR3 extends over 12 amino acids. Germline CDR1 is MDHEN and CDR2 is SYDVKM. CDR3 DNA sequence: TGTGCCAGCAGCGCCCCCCCGGCTGAAGCTTTCTTT. Translated, it gives CASSAPPAEAFF.

CDR3 sequence reads: CASSLLGLAEAFF. The CDR3 DNA reads as TGTGCCAGCAGTTTATTGGGGTTGGCGGAAGCTTTCTTT. This sequence joins TRBV27 and TRBJ1-1; D gene unclear. CDR1 MNHEY and CDR2 SMNVEV come from the germline V gene (reference sequence). V lost 1 base to trimming and J lost 8 bases, with 11 bases between them. The CDR3 is made up of 13 amino acids.

This clone was seen only a few times. The V gene is TRBV9, the J gene TRBJ1-2; D gene uncertain. From germline, CDR1 is SGDLS and CDR2 YYNGEE. The CDR3 has 11 amino acids. V lost 4 bases to trimming and J lost 8 bases, with 9 bases between them. This chain's CDR3 is CASSPRTGYTF. CDR3 in DNA: TGTGCCAGCAGCCCTCGAACCGGCTACACCTTC. The full variable domain, with the rest looked up from reference TRBV9 and TRBJ1-2, is DSGVTQTPKHLITATGQRVTLRCSPRSGDLSVYWYQQSLDQGLQFLIQYYNGEERAKGNILERFSAQQFPDLHSELNLSSLELGDSALYFCASSPRTGYTFGSGTRLTVV.

This clone has only a few counts. V gene TRBV10-3 combines with J gene TRBJ2-3; 7 bases align to TRBD1. The trim removed 6 bases at V and 0 bases at J, leaving 3 bases unmatched. The CDR3 runs to 14 residues. From germline, CDR1 is ENHRY and CDR2 SYGVKD. CDR3 DNA sequence: TGTGCCATCAGGGGACAGACCAGCACAGATACGCAGTATTTT. This gives the protein CAIRGQTSTDTQYF.

J is TRBJ2-2 and V is TRBV19; a weak D match, TRBD2 (6 bases). CDR3 length equals 15 residues. V shed 5 bases and J shed 0 bases, with 10 bases lying between them. The germline V gene encodes CDR1 LNHDA and CDR2 SQIVND (reference sequence). CDR3 coding DNA: TGTGCCAGTAGTCCGGGAGCCGCGAACACCGGGGAGCTGTTTTTT. Its protein is CASSPGAANTGELFF.

The chain employs TRBV5-8 and TRBJ2-7; the match to TRBD1 covers 7 bases. This CDR3 spans 15 amino acids. CDR1 and CDR2 from the germline V gene are SGHTS and YDEGEE. V shed 5 bases, J shed 0 bases, and the junction held 8 bases outside the gene matches. In nucleotides, the CDR3 is TGTGCCAGCAGTCAAAACAGGGGCAGCTCCTACGAGCAGTACTTC. Translated, it gives CASSQNRGSSYEQYF.

The chain joins TRBV27 to TRBJ1-2, with 9 bases that match TRBD1. Germline V gives CDR1 MNHEY, CDR2 SMNVEV (reference sequence). V gave up 4 bases and J gave up 5 bases; unmatched junction bases: 2. The CDR3 consists of 13 residues. The CDR3 is CASSWTGEYGYTF. The CDR3 DNA is TGTGCCAGCAGTTGGACAGGGGAGTATGGCTACACCTTC.

The rearrangement links TRBV7-2 to TRBJ2-7; 10 nucleotides line up with TRBD2. J lost 4 bases, V lost 5 bases, and 5 bases had no gene match. In germline, CDR1 is SGHTA, CDR2 FQGNSA. This CDR3 comprises 14 residues. The CDR3 nucleotides read TGTGCCAGCAGCCCGAGCGGGGGGGCTTACGAGCAGTACTTC. It codes for CASSPSGGAYEQYF.

This clone appeared a single time. The chain recombines TRBV5-5 with TRBJ2-7, with unresolved D. V lost 0 bases to trimming and J lost 3 bases, with 10 bases between them. Germline V gene data show CDR1 as SGHKS and CDR2 as YYEKEE (reference sequence). The CDR3 loop spans 14 amino acids. The CDR3 loop is CASSLVLHSYEQYF. CDR3 nucleotide sequence: TGTGCCAGCAGCTTGGTTCTACACAGCTACGAGCAGTACTTC.